A selection of T cell receptor beta chains follows, all from one sample in a study of blood T cell repertoires in COVID-19. Sequenced by immunoSEQ multiplex PCR; TCRdb stores in-frame clones only, minus some. The data show about 190,000 clones, with about 88% seen just once and under 2% held by the top ten. The sample comprised peripheral blood. These receptors were collected from a man between 18 and 29 years old with active or convalescent COVID-19. The CDR3 runs from the conserved cysteine through the conserved F or W. A D gene is named only where the DNA matches it firmly. Size values are once, few and many counts, or a class for expanded clones, and some rows have none.

clone_size | j_call | v_call | d_call | cdr3_nt | cdr3_aa
NA | TRBJ1-3 | TRBV7-2 | NA | TGTGCCAGCAGCTTAGATGGGGCCAGGGGTGGAAACACCATATATTTT | CASSLDGARGGNTIYF
NA | TRBJ1-1 | TRBV10-2 | NA | TGCGCCAGCAGTGAGTTCGATGGAGGGAGGGTTCCTGAAGCTTTCTTT | CASSEFDGGRVPEAFF
NA | TRBJ2-7 | TRBV4-2 | TRBD2 | TGTGCCAGCAGCCAAGGGCGGACTAGCTCCTACGAGCAGTACTTC | CASSQGRTSSYEQYF
once | TRBJ1-6 | TRBV2 | TRBD1 | TGTGCCAGCAGTGTTCGACAGGGGGCGAAGAATTCACCCCTCCACTTT | CASSVRQGAKNSPLHF
NA | TRBJ1-5 | TRBV3-1/TRBV3-2 | NA | TGTGCCAGCAGCCAAGGCAGGGGCGGCAATCAGCCCCAGCATTTT | CASSQGRGGNQPQHF
NA | TRBJ2-2 | TRBV7-2 | TRBD2 | TGTGCCAGCAGCTCCCCTCCCGGGCGGGGGGTTCACACCGGGGAGCTGTTTTTT | CASSSPPGRGVHTGELFF
few | TRBJ1-5 | TRBV5-5 | NA | TGTGCCAGCAGCTTGGGCGGTAGCAATCAGCCCCAGCATTTT | CASSLGGSNQPQHF
NA | TRBJ1-1 | TRBV25-1 | TRBD1 | TGTGCCAGCAGTGAGGGCCACGGCAGGGGGGACACTGAAGCTTTCTTT | CASSEGHGRGDTEAFF
NA | TRBJ2-7 | TRBV10-3 | TRBD1 | TGTGCCATCAGTCGGGTGACAGGGCGAGGGTACGAGCAGTACTTC | CAISRVTGRGYEQYF
NA | TRBJ1-5 | TRBV9 | NA | TGTGCCAGCAGCGTAGGGGCAATCAATCAGCCCCAGCATTTT | CASSVGAINQPQHF
NA | TRBJ1-3 | TRBV28 | NA | TGTGCCAGCAGTTCAGCGTCTGGAAACACCATATATTTT | CASSSASGNTIYF
NA | TRBJ2-3 | TRBV19 | TRBD1 | TGTGCCAGTCGGGGACCACAGGGGGTGGGTACAGATACGCAGTATTTT | CASRGPQGVGTDTQYF
NA | TRBJ2-3 | TRBV11-3 | NA | TGTGCCAGCAGCCCAGGATTTTCGGCAGATACGCAGTATTTT | CASSPGFSADTQYF
NA | TRBJ2-1 | TRBV5-4 | TRBD2 | TGTGCCAGCAGCGTCAAGCTAGCGGGAGGCTACAATGAGCAGTTCTTC | CASSVKLAGGYNEQFF
NA | TRBJ1-6 | TRBV18 | NA | TGTGCCAGCTCACACGGGACTTCCTATAATTCACCCCTCCACTTT | CASSHGTSYNSPLHF
NA | TRBJ2-1 | TRBV7-9 | NA | TGTGCCAGCAGCTTAGTGTCGGGGACTTGGAACAATGAGCAGTTCTTC | CASSLVSGTWNNEQFF
NA | TRBJ1-2 | TRBV5-1 | TRBD1 | TGCGCCAGCAGCCCGACAGGGGAGGGCGGCTACACCTTC | CASSPTGEGGYTF
NA | TRBJ2-1 | TRBV3-1/TRBV3-2 | TRBD2 | TGTGCCAGCAGCTTGACTAGCGGGAGCGTGGATGAGCAGTTCTTC | CASSLTSGSVDEQFF
NA | TRBJ2-5 | TRBV30 | NA | TGTGCCTGGAAAGTCAGGGGGGCAGAGACCCAGTACTTC | CAWKVRGAETQYF
NA | TRBJ2-2 | TRBV18 | TRBD1 | TGTGCCAGCTCACCTCCACAGGGGGCAGGGAACACCGGGGAGCTGTTTTTT | CASSPPQGAGNTGELFF
NA | TRBJ2-1 | TRBV4-2 | TRBD2 | TGTGCCAGCAGCCAAGAAGGATTAGCGGGACTCTCCTACAATGAGCAGTTCTTC | CASSQEGLAGLSYNEQFF
NA | TRBJ1-1 | TRBV4-2 | NA | TGTGCCAGCAGCCAAGTTGGGGCGAACACTGAAGCTTTCTTT | CASSQVGANTEAFF
once | TRBJ2-5 | TRBV2 | NA | TGTGCCAGCAGTGATGGGCTGACGTACCAAGAGACCCAGTACTTC | CASSDGLTYQETQYF